The sequence of this T cell receptor beta chain was determined in a study of T cell responses to AZD1222 COVID-19 vaccine. Whole-study results and caveats: White British ancestry dominated among donors, who included more females, and clonal diversity was possibly underestimated.

This clone occurred once. The antigen is undetermined. Germline loops: CDR1 SGHTA, CDR2 FQGTGA. V lost 0 bases and J 2 bases, leaving 5 bases between the germline ends. CDR3 length: 14 residues. Here immunoSEQ multiplex PCR was the method, and the copy in TCRdb shows in-frame clones only, minus some. The sample yields about 120,000 clones, 90% seen once. The clonotype comes from an adult in good health. The material was peripheral blood, obtained on day 0 of MenACWY control vaccination. The J gene is TRBJ2-1, the V gene TRBV7-3; D might be TRBD2 (5 bases). The CDR3 loop is CASSLTGTYNEQFF. The CDR3 DNA follows: TGTGCCAGCAGCTTAACCGGGACCTACAATGAGCAGTTCTTC.